This record looks at one T cell receptor beta chain sequence and its context. Its antigen remains unidentified. No per-base quality is available; no much larger clone lies one base away. The germline V gene encodes CDR1 SGHKS and CDR2 YYEKEE (reference sequence). Including cysteine and phenylalanine, the CDR3 has 14 amino acids. Only the CDR3 part of the read is kept: 42 bases, read in frame from the first base. Trimmed from V: 2 bases; trimmed from J: 2 bases; junction bases lacking a gene match: 3. The immunoSEQ Assay, a bias-controlled multiplex PCR, was used to amplify TCRbeta CDR3 regions from genomic DNA. Turning to the authors' computational methods: The number of nucleated cells in each sample was estimated from the amplification of reference gene primers within the assay. Sequence reads were collapsed and filtered to measure the absolute abundance of every unique TCRbeta CDR3 rearrangement. Productive Simpson clonality was computed per sample as the square root of Simpson's diversity index over productive rearrangements. TCRdb carries this immuneACCESS record with in-frame sequences only. Its versions omit some clonotypes, under half of them owing to an unresolved V gene in the studies checked, with the rest unexplained. Clonal size and the V and J genes are those of that table, whereas D and trimming came from the DNA. The sample has approximately 92,000 clones on record, about 71% of them singletons. Together, the top ten hold 20% to 25% of the sample.

Each collaborating institution followed its own protocols to collect whole blood in K2EDTA tubes. For TCRbeta analysis, collaborator samples were shipped as frozen whole blood, as isolated PBMCs, or as DNA extracted from either sample type. This record belongs to a study of blood T cell repertoires in COVID-19 (dated by TCRdb to the early 2020s). About the full investigation: Samples covering the acute and convalescent phases of COVID-19 were provided by collaborators in the United States, Italy and Spain. Subjects who had been exposed to COVID-19, were actively infected with it, or had recovered from it provided the deeply sampled blood TCRbeta repertoires that made up the dataset. The repertoires were made available in a free public database intended to serve as a resource for research on the immune response to SARS-CoV-2. Samples were obtained from the ongoing ImmuneRACE study (first 160 participants) and from some 1,200 subjects provided by 6 global collaborators. HLA class I and class II types, where available, came from metadata supplied by the sample provider rather than from assay-based typing. The prospective study material was composed of cDNA or gDNA derived from T cells, B-cell-depleted T cells, or PBMCs. Sample metadata almost always included a de-identified subject ID, COVID-19 status, age in years and sex. Overall study results and their limits: The quantity of clinical and demographic metadata differed by source and by participant and was supplied without curation.

The sequence was obtained from a woman aged 60-75 years in a cohort sampled during active or convalescent COVID-19. Sequenced sample: peripheral blood. The sequence is built from TRBV5-5 and TRBJ1-1; TRBD1 fits 7 bases in the junction. The CDR3 reads as follows: CASSFTGVNTEAFF. The nucleotide sequence reads TGTGCCAGCAGCTTTACAGGGGTTAACACTGAAGCTTTCTTT.